Below are 26 T cell receptor beta chains sequenced from a single sample in a study of OX40 agonist ivuxolimab in advanced cancers. The method was immunoSEQ multiplex PCR; TCRdb's version includes in-frame clones alone and lacks a portion of them. This sample has about 46,000 clones, with 88% found just once. Specimen: CD4+ or CD8+ T cells sorted from blood, collected in a trial of the OX40 agonist ivuxolimab. The receptor source for this set is an adult with an advanced solid tumor such as melanoma, head and neck, liver or kidney cancer.

The chain combines TRBV27 with TRBJ2-1; the D is unclear. CDR3 length equals 12 residues. Per the germline V gene, CDR1 is MNHEY and CDR2 is SMNVEV (reference sequence). The germline V and J ends were trimmed by 5 bases and 1 base, with 3 bases remaining between them. CDR3 DNA: TGTGCCAGCAGTCTGTCCTACAATGAGCAGTTCTTC. This codes for CASSLSYNEQFF.

The chain links TRBV6-5 to TRBJ2-7; maybe TRBD2 (5 bases). Germline loops: CDR1 MNHEY, CDR2 SVGAGI. The CDR3 runs to 15 residues. V lost 6 bases to trimming and J lost 0 bases, with 15 bases between them. CDR3 nucleotides: TGTGCCAGCAGACCACTAGTTATTAGCTCCTACGAGCAGTACTTC. Its protein is CASRPLVISSYEQYF.

The chain uses TRBV19 and TRBJ1-2, with D possibly being TRBD1 (6 bases). Germline values: CDR1 LNHDA, CDR2 SQIVND (reference sequence). Trimming took 7 bases from V and 8 from J, leaving 14 bases between them. The CDR3 extends over 12 amino acids. The CDR3 loop is CASTATGTGYTF. DNA of the CDR3: TGTGCCAGTACCGCTACAGGGACAGGCTACACCTTC.

This chain uses TRBV7-9 with TRBJ2-5; TRBD1 is a possible D gene (6 bases). The DNA end is a closer match to TRBJ2-7, so the J assignment may be wrong. The CDR3 extends over 14 amino acids. In germline, CDR1 is SEHNR, CDR2 FQNEAQ (reference sequence). The CDR3 DNA reads as TGTGCCAGCAGCTCCCGACAGGCATCCTACGAGCAGTACTTC. This codes for CASSSRQASYEQYF.

The chain combines TRBV4-1 with TRBJ2-1; TRBD1 matches at 9 bases. In germline, CDR1 is MGHRA, CDR2 YSYEKL. The CDR3 totals 16 residues. The J segment lost 5 bases and the V segment lost 11 bases, leaving 16 bases of the junction unmatched. CDR3 DNA sequence: TGCGCCTCGCGACCTCCGGGACAGGGTTCCCACAATGAGCAGTTCTTC. Translating it yields CASRPPGQGSHNEQFF.

The chain carries TRBV5-4 and TRBJ1-2, with D possibly matching TRBD1 (5 bases). The CDR3 is 12 amino acids. CDR1 is SGHNT and CDR2 is YYREEE in the germline V gene (reference sequence). V shed 4 bases and J shed 4 bases, with 8 bases lying between them. CDR3 sequence: CASSGGTYGYTF. The CDR3 nucleotides are TGTGCCAGCAGCGGGGGGACCTATGGCTACACCTTC.

V is TRBV27 and J is TRBJ1-3; D not resolved. The CDR3 loop spans 12 amino acids. Germline CDR1 MNHEY, CDR2 SMNVEV (reference sequence). V was clipped by 6 bases and J by 2 bases, with 5 bases between them. The CDR3 protein is CASSGPGNTIYF. For the CDR3, the DNA is TGTGCCAGCAGCGGCCCTGGAAACACCATATATTTT.

The J gene is TRBJ2-2, the V gene TRBV12-5; D is possibly TRBD2 (7 bases). Germline V gene data show CDR1 as LGHNT and CDR2 as FRNRAP. V lost 5 bases to trimming and J lost 0 bases, with 19 bases between them. The CDR3 is 18 amino acids. As DNA, the CDR3 is TGTGCTAGTGGTGGCCTTGGGGGGGGCACTTCGAACACCGGGGAGCTGTTTTTT. Protein product: CASGGLGGGTSNTGELFF.

In the case of this clone: Other DNA variants within this sample encode the same CDR3. The chain couples TRBV6-4 to TRBJ2-2; D call uncertain. V was trimmed by 2 bases and J by 3 bases, leaving 4 bases between them. The CDR3 totals 13 residues. CDR1 and CDR2 from the germline V gene are MRHNA and SNTAGT. CDR3 nucleotide sequence: TGTGCCAGCAGTGACCGGGACACCGGGGAGCTGTTTTTT. Translated: CASSDRDTGELFF.

V and J are TRBV2 and TRBJ1-4; D not resolved. The CDR3 runs 13 residues. Trimming took off 0 bases at V and 13 bases at J, with 12 bases between the two ends. CDR1 is SNHLY, CDR2 FYNNEI, per germline. The CDR3 sequence is CASSEASGYGLFF. The CDR3 DNA sequence: TGTGCCAGCAGTGAAGCAAGTGGGTACGGACTGTTTTTT.

The rearrangement links TRBV5-5 to TRBJ1-5; 7 bases align to TRBD1. The germline CDR1 and CDR2 sequences are SGHKS and YYEKEE (reference sequence). The CDR3 covers 16 residues. The V gene end was trimmed by 1 base and the J gene end by 1 base; junction bases not matched to a gene: 5. The CDR3 reads CASSLLGQISNQPQHF. The CDR3 DNA reads as TGTGCCAGCAGCTTGCTGGGACAGATAAGCAATCAGCCCCAGCATTTT.

The rearrangement uses TRBV2 and TRBJ2-3; D remains ambiguous. Germline V gene data show CDR1 as SNHLY and CDR2 as FYNNEI. This CDR3 has 13 residues. Trimming removed 7 bases from V and 0 bases from J, with 8 bases in between. Here the CDR3 DNA reads TGTGCCAGCATGCAGTCTAGCACAGATACGCAGTATTTT. It translates to CASMQSSTDTQYF.

The chain is built from TRBV19 and TRBJ1-5, with D possibly being TRBD1 (5 bases). This CDR3 has 15 residues. The germline gives CDR1 LNHDA, CDR2 SQIVND (reference sequence). Trimming took off 4 bases at V and 5 bases at J, with 15 bases between the two ends. The CDR3 is CASSKPSAGYQPQHF. As DNA, the CDR3 is TGTGCCAGTAGTAAACCCTCGGCAGGGTATCAGCCCCAGCATTTT.

This chain uses TRBV29-1 with TRBJ1-4; the match to TRBD1 covers 10 bases. Germline assignment: CDR1 SQVTM and CDR2 ANQGSEA. CDR3 size: 13 residues. Trimming took 6 bases from V and 8 from J; bases not matched to a gene: 6. The CDR3 region has the DNA TGCAGCGTCGTGACAGGGGGCGGGGAAAAACTGTTTTTT. It translates to CSVVTGGGEKLFF.

The V call is TRBV11-3, the J call TRBJ2-5; D perhaps matches TRBD1 (5 bases). Trimming pared 3 bases from V and 7 bases from J, leaving 18 bases between. This CDR3 is 15 amino acids long. The germline V gene has CDR1 SGHNT and CDR2 YENEEA. The CDR3 reads CASSFPQQGYGTQYF. The DNA of the CDR3 is TGTGCCAGCAGCTTCCCCCAGCAGGGTTACGGGACCCAGTACTTC.

To note about this clone: A read error is possible here, since a much larger clone lies one base away. The CDR3 sequence is CASSSTNYGYAF. The CDR3 DNA reads TGCGCCAGCAGCTCAACTAACTATGGCTACGCCTTC. V usage is TRBV5-1 and J usage is TRBJ1-2; no clear D gene. Germline values: CDR1 SGHRS, CDR2 YFSETQ. The CDR3 extends over 12 amino acids.

The chain combines TRBV6-1 with TRBJ1-1, with 9 bases lining up with TRBD1. J gave up 6 bases and V 2 bases, and 7 bases lay outside the gene matches. The CDR3 has 15 amino acids. Germline V gene sequence: CDR1 MNHNS, CDR2 SASEGT. This CDR3 reads CASSESGTGKPEAFF. The CDR3 nucleotides are TGTGCCAGCAGTGAATCCGGGACAGGGAAACCTGAAGCTTTCTTT.

V is TRBV30 and J is TRBJ1-3; D is unclear. V dropped 0 bases and J dropped 0 bases, with 12 bases sitting between them. The CDR3 is 16 amino acids. Per germline, CDR1 GTSNPN and CDR2 SVGIG (reference sequence). The CDR3 here is CAWSVPRSSSGNTIYF. The CDR3 DNA reads TGTGCCTGGAGTGTACCCCGGTCTTCCTCTGGAAACACCATATATTTT.

This clone showed up just a few times. The J gene is TRBJ2-2, the V gene TRBV7-9; no clear D gene. Trimming removed 8 bases at V and 7 bases at J, with 5 bases between. From germline, CDR1 is SEHNR and CDR2 FQNEAQ (reference sequence). The CDR3 is made up of 10 amino acids. The CDR3 here is CASHYGELFF. The CDR3 coding sequence is TGTGCCAGCCATTACGGGGAGCTGTTTTTT.

The chain employs TRBV7-2 and TRBJ2-7; 9 nucleotides agree with TRBD2. CDR3 length equals 16 residues. Germline V gene lookup returns CDR1 SGHTA and CDR2 FQGNSA. Trimming removed 1 base from V and 2 bases from J; junction bases left unmatched: 6. The CDR3 coding sequence is TGTGCCAGCAGCTTAGTAGGCGGGGGGGGAACCTACGAGCAGTACTTC. It encodes CASSLVGGGGTYEQYF.

This clone is a singleton in its sample. This rearrangement joins TRBV4-3 to TRBJ2-2; D is undetermined. V dropped 1 base and J dropped 8 bases, with 23 bases sitting between them. The CDR3 contains 18 residues. Germline values: CDR1 LGHNA, CDR2 YSLEER. The CDR3 DNA reads TGCGCCAGCAGCCAAGGCTCCCACGAGCGTCCTATGAGTGGGGAGCTGTTTTTT. Amino acids: CASSQGSHERPMSGELFF.

This clone was picked up one time. The chain links TRBV10-3 to TRBJ2-7, with D uncertain. The V gene lost 8 bases and the J gene lost 5 bases, with 13 bases spanning the gap. CDR3 length equals 12 residues. Germline V gives CDR1 ENHRY, CDR2 SYGVKD. DNA of the CDR3: TGTGCCATCGGTCCAAGGGATAACGAGCAGTACTTC. Encoded protein: CAIGPRDNEQYF.

V usage is TRBV6-6 and J usage is TRBJ2-5, with a tentative D call TRBD1 (6 bases). Germline values: CDR1 MNHNY, CDR2 SVGAGI (reference sequence). Trimming left V 8 bases short and J 2 bases short, with 12 bases between. This CDR3 region has 13 residues. The CDR3 coding sequence is TGTGCCAGCCTAGGACAGAATCAAGAGACCCAGTACTTC. Translating it yields CASLGQNQETQYF.

The V and J genes are TRBV6-5 and TRBJ1-1; no clear D gene. The germline V gene encodes CDR1 MNHEY and CDR2 SVGAGI. V lost 0 bases and J lost 5, with 7 bases in between. This CDR3 contains 13 residues. The CDR3 DNA follows: TGTGCCAGCAGTTACTCATCTCGGACTGAAGCTTTCTTT. This codes for CASSYSSRTEAFF.

This clone appeared a few times. This chain joins TRBV25-1 and TRBJ2-1; a possible D gene is TRBD2 (5 bases). In germline, CDR1 is MGHDK, CDR2 SYGVNS. V lost 4 bases to trimming and J lost 7 bases, with 26 bases between them. CDR3 length: 18 amino acids. The CDR3 DNA sequence: TGTGCCAGCAGTGCCGTTTGGTCAATCCGTGCGCGGGTAAATGAGCAGTTCTTC. Translation: CASSAVWSIRARVNEQFF.

This chain links TRBV5-4 with TRBJ1-5; TRBD1 matches at 7 bases. The CDR3 spans 15 residues. J was trimmed by 2 bases and V by 2 bases; bases with no gene match: 4. The germline gives CDR1 SGHNT, CDR2 YYREEE (reference sequence). The CDR3 here is CASSFGGGGNQPQHF. CDR3 in DNA: TGTGCCAGCAGCTTCGGAGGGGGCGGCAATCAGCCCCAGCATTTT.